The clone carrying this T cell receptor (beta chain) was picked up a small number of times. What it recognizes is unknown. With the read ending 3 residues before the CDR3 end, the germline J gene is used to fill in that end. Measured with immunoSEQ multiplex PCR; TCRdb has only the in-frame clones, and not every one. The sample counts approximately 18,000 clones, none seen once; the ten largest own about 6.8%. The data stem from a study of T cell clonality in common variable immunodeficiency. Whole-study findings and limits: Fewer deletions and N-nucleotide insertions were reportedly seen in common variable immunodeficiency TCR beta sequences. CVID subjects showed higher TCRbeta clonality than healthy controls.

V lost 2 bases and J 4 bases, leaving 12 bases between the germline ends. CDR3 length equals 14 residues. CDR1 is SGHTS, CDR2 YDEGEE, per germline. The J gene is TRBJ1-2, the V gene TRBV5-8; D gene unclear. Sequencing was done on a sample of peripheral blood mononuclear cells. The sequence came from a human donor with common variable immunodeficiency. The CDR3 bases that were read are TGTGCCAGCAGCTTCGGGGATTTTCGCTATGGC. It encodes CASSFGDFRYG. The complete CDR3 sequence is CASSFGDFRYGYTF.